One and the same sample provided the 9 T cell receptor beta chains below, sequenced in a study of T-cell reconstitution after alpha-beta-depleted transplantation in children. Unique molecular identifiers were incorporated during preparation of the TCRbeta library. TCRdb ran MiXCR on the PCR reads and lists one entry per CDR3 protein. In the table there are 250,000 to 300,000 distinct CDR3 sequences, under 14% of which are singletons. The starting material was peripheral blood, obtained 180 days after TCRalphabeta/CD19-depleted stem cell transplant. The receptors were sampled from a male patient aged 2 to 9 who had a stem cell transplant for chronic granulomatous disease, so the T cells may come from the graft donor.

This clonotype was seen repeatedly, ten times or more. This chain joins TRBV12-3 or TRBV12-4 and TRBJ1-2; the D is unclear. The CDR3 is 12 residues long. The germline V and J ends were trimmed by 0 bases and 4 bases, with 3 bases remaining between them. The CDR3 loop reads CASSLASYGYTF. The CDR3 nucleotides are TGTGCCAGCAGTTTAGCGAGCTATGGCTACACCTTC.

This clonotype has a count of ten or more. The rearrangement uses TRBV5-6 and TRBJ2-7; 9 bases are a match to TRBD2. Looked up from germline, CDR1 is SGHDT and CDR2 is YYEEEE. Trimming removed 1 base from V and 0 bases from J; junction bases left unmatched: 8. This CDR3 region has 17 residues. The CDR3 is CASSLRSSGISSYEQYF. The CDR3 DNA is TGTGCCAGCAGCTTGAGATCTAGCGGGATTAGCTCCTACGAGCAGTACTTC.

This clonotype was recorded a few times. The chain has TRBV5-6 and TRBJ2-1; D is undetermined. The V and J ends lost 0 bases and 0 bases respectively, with 13 bases between them. The CDR3 loop spans 17 amino acids. Germline loops: CDR1 SGHDT, CDR2 YYEEEE. CDR3 loop: CASSLEAGPISYNEQFF. CDR3 DNA: TGTGCCAGCAGCTTGGAGGCCGGGCCAATCTCCTACAATGAGCAGTTCTTC.

This clonotype was picked up many times. This sequence joins TRBV20-1 and TRBJ2-2, with 10 bases identical to TRBD2. V lost 6 bases to trimming and J lost 1 base; unmatched junction nucleotides: 2. The germline CDR1 and CDR2 sequences are DFQATT and SNEGSKA (reference sequence). The CDR3 length is 14 residues. CDR3 sequence (DNA): TGCAGTGCCCGGACTAGCGGGAACACCGGGGAGCTGTTTTTT. Encoded protein: CSARTSGNTGELFF.

This clonotype was seen ten or more times. The chain carries TRBV12-5 and TRBJ2-1; the D is unclear. Trimming took off 4 bases at V and 3 bases at J, with 10 bases between the two ends. Germline values: CDR1 LGHNT, CDR2 FRNRAP. This CDR3 has 14 amino acids. The CDR3 nucleotides read TGTGCTAGTGGTTGTTTAGATGTCTACAATGAGCAGTTCTTC. Translated: CASGCLDVYNEQFF.

In this sample, this clonotype turned up many times. V is TRBV12-3 or TRBV12-4 and J is TRBJ2-1, with no clear D. The CDR3 runs 14 residues. The germline V and J ends were trimmed by 5 bases and 4 bases, with 12 bases remaining between them. For the CDR3, the DNA is TGTGCCAGCAGTGTCAGAGGCCTGTACAATGAGCAGTTCTTC. Protein: CASSVRGLYNEQFF.

This clonotype appeared many times. The genes are TRBV5-5 and TRBJ2-1, with 8 bases fitting TRBD1. There are 16 residues in the CDR3. Germline V gives CDR1 SGHKS, CDR2 YYEKEE (reference sequence). Trimming took 4 bases from V and 7 from J; bases not matched to a gene: 13. CDR3 sequence (DNA): TGTGCCAGCAGCCCCGACCAGGGGGCGCGGGTTAATGAGCAGTTCTTC. This gives the protein CASSPDQGARVNEQFF.

This clonotype was counted at least ten times. V gene TRBV20-1 combines with J gene TRBJ2-3; D may be TRBD2 (5 bases). V lost 2 bases and J lost 2, with 8 bases in between. The CDR3 runs 13 residues. Germline CDR1 DFQATT, CDR2 SNEGSKA (reference sequence). The CDR3 sequence: CSARRGNTDTQYF. The CDR3 nucleotides are TGCAGTGCTAGACGGGGTAACACAGATACGCAGTATTTT.

This clonotype has ten or more counts. The V and J genes are TRBV4-2 and TRBJ2-6; 7 nucleotides align to TRBD1. Per germline, CDR1 LGHNA and CDR2 YNFKEQ. V shed 1 base and J 2 bases; nucleotides not matched to a gene: 2. The CDR3 totals 16 residues. The CDR3 DNA follows: TGTGCCAGCAGCCAAGGCAGGGGGACTGGGGCCAACGTCCTGACTTTC. Its translation: CASSQGRGTGANVLTF.